This T cell receptor (beta chain) was documented in a study of T cell repertoires in cytomegalovirus infection. Study-wide context: Matching HLA type, along with CMV infection, was indicated by public TCR beta signatures.

Worth noting for this clonotype: Antigen: not known.

TCRdb passed the reads through MiXCR, listing each CDR3 protein once. The sample has about 920,000 distinct CDR3 sequences, 30% to 40% seen once. The TCR was taken from a human donor in good health (CMV status not recorded). Some clones in this sample may be carry-over from other donors' samples. The sequences come from cultured CD8+ T cells from PBMCs, collected from culture after CMV antigen stimulation.

The CDR3 nucleotides are TGTGCCAGTAGTTCCGACGGTAACTCCTACAATGAGCAGTTCTTC. Translated, it gives CASSSDGNSYNEQFF. The genes are TRBV19 and TRBJ2-1; D call uncertain. Trimming took 5 bases from V and 0 from J, leaving 11 bases between them. Germline V lookup: CDR1 LNHDA, CDR2 SQIVND (reference sequence). The CDR3 runs to 15 residues.